This record looks at one T cell receptor beta chain sequence and its context. What it recognizes is unknown. This sample was taken from a study of beta chain features in type 1 diabetes. About the study: Examination covered under 110 million sorted cells spanning all samples.

Expressed TCRB transcripts were sequenced, since all the RNA that had been isolated was reverse transcribed. This table comes from immunoSEQ multiplex PCR, and its TCRdb copy is limited to in-frame clones, with some not included. The sample carries 600,000 to 700,000 clones, 9.5% to 15% recorded once. Study-wide points: Type 1 diabetes patients showed a moderate but significant shortening of TCRB CDR3s in all four CD4+ subsets. There were fewer insertions and more deletions at the VDJ junctions of type 1 diabetes patients.

The length of the CDR3 is 15 residues. The V gene lost 1 base and the J gene lost 0 bases, with 8 bases spanning the gap. CDR1 and CDR2 (germline): SGHTA, FQGTGA. The chain uses TRBV7-3 and TRBJ2-3; D is perhaps TRBD2 (5 bases). The sequenced sample was naive CD4+ T cells from blood. The origin of this receptor is a man younger than 45 with type 1 diabetes. The CDR3 loop reads CASSLIASSTDTQYF. CDR3 coding DNA: TGTGCCAGCAGCTTAATAGCGTCTAGCACAGATACGCAGTATTTT.